This TCR beta chain is from a study of blood T cell repertoires in COVID-19. On the study more broadly: COVID-19 samples collected from the United States, Italy and Spain covered acute and convalescent phases.

CDR3 length: 14 residues. Germline lookup yields CDR1 SSHAT and CDR2 FNYEAQ (reference sequence). Original handling: Amplification with reference gene primers provided the estimates of nucleated cell counts. Generated by immunoSEQ multiplex PCR, the TCRdb table keeps only in-frame clones and is missing some. V and J calls and clone size are as listed in that table; D and trimming were resolved from the DNA. Seen here are roughly 45,000 clones, about 87% observed once, and the top ten hold 15%. Turning to this clone: The junction shows a germline mismatch at one end, possibly a read error.

The specimen sequenced was peripheral blood. The chain is built from TRBV7-7 and TRBJ2-5; D perhaps matches TRBD2 (7 bases). The source of this sequence is a man in his fifties or sixties with active COVID-19. CDR3 DNA: TGTGCTAGCAACAACGGGGGGCCAGGGGAGACCCAGTACTTC. Its translation is CASNNGGPGETQYF.